The TCR beta chain under discussion was sequenced for a study of T cell repertoires in cytomegalovirus infection. Study at large: Public TCR beta signatures provided an indication of both CMV infection and a matching HLA type.

Study-level points and caveats: Clonotype analysis showed dominance of the ex vivo response by HLA-C-restricted CMV-specific TCR beta clonotypes.

Note on this clonotype: Its antigen is undetermined.

TCRdb re-derived calls from the reads in MiXCR, one entry per CDR3 protein. The sample lists more than 650,000 distinct CDR3 sequences, roughly a third occurring once. Material: PBMCs. This sequence originates from a human donor in good health (CMV status not recorded). Some clones in this sample may be carry-over from other donors' samples.

Here the CDR3 reads CASSSDPGPENEQFF. In DNA, the CDR3 is TGCGCCAGCAGCTCGGACCCCGGTCCGGAGAATGAGCAGTTCTTC. V and J are TRBV5-1 and TRBJ2-1, with D uncertain. Trimming took off 3 bases at V and 7 bases at J, with 17 bases between the two ends. CDR3 length equals 15 residues. Germline V gene sequence: CDR1 SGHRS, CDR2 YFSETQ. Together with reference TRBV5-1 and TRBJ2-1, the CDR3 gives the full variable domain: KAGVTQTPRYLIKTRGQQVTLSCSPISGHRSVSWYQQTPGQGLQFLFEYFSETQRNKGNFPGRFSGRQFSNSRSEMNVSTLELGDSALYLCASSSDPGPENEQFFGPGTRLTVL.